A single T cell receptor beta chain is shown here with its context. This specimen belongs to a study of shared clonotypes between healthy human individuals. The wider study: Each donor's CD8 memory used one plate, CD8 naive two, each CD4 subset three.

Germline V lookup: CDR1 KGHSH, CDR2 LQKENI. V dropped 3 bases and J dropped 1 base, with 16 bases sitting between them. The CDR3 consists of 16 residues. In the source study's methods: ImmunoSEQ output held junction-only sequences without quality scores, so filtering differed. The protocol was immunoSEQ multiplex PCR, while the TCRdb copy is restricted to in-frame clones and leaves out a portion. The V and J calls and clone size were taken over from that table, and D and trimming were inferred from the DNA. The sample has some 1,600,000 clones, 98% seen once. The TCR sequence derives from a man aged 30-40 years in good health. V and J are TRBV18 and TRBJ2-7; no definite D call. Sequencing was performed on naive CD4+ T cells sorted from blood. Subset of the sample: CD45RA+ positively selected. The CDR3 loop reads CASSPFGSPASYEQYF. DNA of the CDR3: TGTGCCAGCTCACCCTTCGGATCGCCGGCATCCTACGAGCAGTACTTC.